This TCR beta chain stems from a study of T cell responses to AZD1222 COVID-19 vaccine. Overall study results and limits: There were repertoire samples only from the period after the peak T cell response. Seropositive AZD1222 recipients at baseline numbered only 6 or 7.

Of note for this clone: Antigen: not known.

The germline gives CDR1 LGHNT, CDR2 FRNRAP. This CDR3 contains 17 residues. The V and J ends lost 0 bases and 1 base respectively, with 13 bases between them. Clones were sequenced by immunoSEQ multiplex PCR, and TCRdb holds only the in-frame ones, with some missing. The sample shows fewer than 100,000 clones, 87% of them seen only once. This TCR derives from an adult who received the AZD1222 COVID-19 vaccine. The V gene is TRBV12-5, the J gene TRBJ2-1, with a possible D match to TRBD1 (6 bases). The material was peripheral blood, obtained 28 days after the second AZD1222 dose. This CDR3 reads CASGLVRVRGSYNEQFF. In DNA, the CDR3 is TGTGCTAGTGGTTTGGTACGCGTCAGGGGTTCCTACAATGAGCAGTTCTTC. Supplemented by reference TRBV12-5 and TRBJ2-1, the full variable domain reads DARVTQTPRHKVTEMGQEVTMRCQPILGHNTVFWYRQTMMQGLELLAYFRNRAPLDDSGMPKDRFSAEMPDATLATLKIQPSEPRDSAVYFCASGLVRVRGSYNEQFFGPGTRLTVL.